Following are 22 T cell receptor beta chains from one sample sequenced in a study of follicular helper T cells after annual influenza vaccination. Specified time point: 2015-2016 season, 7 days after influenza vaccination. Assay: immunoSEQ multiplex PCR; the TCRdb copy retains only in-frame clones and omits some. The sample lists approximately 10,000 clones; over 80% were seen once. The sample here was CXCR5- memory CD4+ T cells sorted from blood, taken 7 days after influenza vaccination. These receptor sequences come from an adult who received the influenza vaccine.

The chain recombines TRBV6-5 with TRBJ1-1, with TRBD1 matching over 9 bases. Germline V lookup: CDR1 MNHEY, CDR2 SVGAGI. CDR3 length: 15 residues. The V segment lost 5 bases and the J segment 6 bases; nucleotides outside the gene matches: 10. The CDR3 protein is CASSNAGQGRAEAFF. The CDR3, as DNA: TGTGCCAGCAGTAACGCAGGACAGGGGAGGGCTGAAGCTTTCTTT.

This clone occurred once. The chain links TRBV28 to TRBJ2-3; possibly TRBD2 for D (7 bases). The V gene's germline CDR1 is MDHEN and CDR2 SYDVKM. The V gene lost 8 bases and the J gene lost 2 bases, with 17 bases spanning the gap. This CDR3 contains 15 residues. The CDR3 region is CASQEGGQNTDTQYF. The CDR3 DNA reads TGTGCCAGCCAAGAGGGGGGGCAGAACACAGATACGCAGTATTTT.

This chain uses TRBV5-6 with TRBJ1-4; D is possibly TRBD1 (5 bases). This CDR3 contains 16 residues. V lost 3 bases, J lost 7 bases, and 19 bases lay in between. The germline gives CDR1 SGHDT, CDR2 YYEEEE. CDR3 region: CASSSPYHGGSEKLFF. The DNA for the CDR3 is TGTGCCAGCAGCTCCCCTTACCACGGGGGATCTGAAAAACTGTTTTTT.

This clone was detected a few times. This chain uses TRBV2 with TRBJ1-2; D is possibly TRBD1 (5 bases). CDR1 is SNHLY and CDR2 is FYNNEI in the germline V gene. V dropped 4 bases and J dropped 1 base, with 10 bases sitting between them. The CDR3 covers 14 residues. CDR3 coding DNA: TGTGCCAGCAGTGTCTTGGGGGTTAACTATGGCTACACCTTC. It translates to CASSVLGVNYGYTF.

V usage is TRBV6-5 and J usage is TRBJ1-2, with 7 positions matching TRBD1. The CDR3 is 12 residues long. J lost 6 bases, V lost 4 bases, and 2 bases had no gene match. CDR1 MNHEY and CDR2 SVGAGI come from the germline V gene. This CDR3 is CASSFRGNGYTF. The CDR3 nucleotides read TGTGCCAGCAGTTTCAGGGGGAATGGCTACACCTTC.

This sequence joins TRBV6-1 and TRBJ1-5; the D gene is possibly TRBD1 (5 bases). CDR1 is MNHNS and CDR2 is SASEGT in the germline V gene. V lost 7 bases and J 6 bases, leaving 10 bases between the germline ends. The length of the CDR3 is 12 residues. CDR3 in DNA: TGTGCCAGCAATCGGGGGTTTCAGCCCCAGCATTTT. Translated, it gives CASNRGFQPQHF.

The rearrangement joins TRBV6-1 to TRBJ2-4; 9 nucleotides align to TRBD1. The CDR3 runs to 15 residues. Germline lookup yields CDR1 MNHNS and CDR2 SASEGT. Trimming at V came to 4 bases and at J to 3 bases, leaving 4 bases not matched to a gene. CDR3 residues: CASSGEDRGKNIQYF. In DNA, the CDR3 is TGTGCCAGCAGTGGAGAGGACAGGGGCAAAAACATTCAGTACTTC.

The rearrangement links TRBV9 to TRBJ1-3; D is uncertain. Germline CDR1 SGDLS, CDR2 YYNGEE. This CDR3 contains 14 residues. V was clipped by 4 bases and J by 1 base, with 9 bases between them. The CDR3 region has the DNA TGTGCCAGCAGCCCCACGGGATCTGGAAACACCATATATTTT. It is translated as CASSPTGSGNTIYF. Drawing the rest from reference TRBV9 and TRBJ1-3, the complete variable domain is DSGVTQTPKHLITATGQRVTLRCSPRSGDLSVYWYQQSLDQGLQFLIQYYNGEERAKGNILERFSAQQFPDLHSELNLSSLELGDSALYFCASSPTGSGNTIYFGEGSWLTVV.

V usage is TRBV5-1 and J usage is TRBJ2-6; 7 bases are a match to TRBD1. From germline, CDR1 is SGHRS and CDR2 YFSETQ. V trimming: 4 bases; J trimming: 0 bases; junction bases outside the gene matches: 7. The CDR3 runs to 17 residues. In DNA, the CDR3 is TGCGCCAGCAGCCCCGGGACAGATTTCTCTGGGGCCAACGTCCTGACTTTC. Translating gives CASSPGTDFSGANVLTF.

This chain joins TRBV6-5 and TRBJ1-2; perhaps TRBD1 as D (5 bases). CDR3 size: 14 residues. The germline gives CDR1 MNHEY, CDR2 SVGAGI. V shed 2 bases and J shed 4 bases, with 11 bases lying between them. The CDR3 DNA is TGTGCCAGCAGTTACCCCGACAGACCCTATGGCTACACCTTC. This encodes CASSYPDRPYGYTF.

The J gene is TRBJ2-1, the V gene TRBV4-1; TRBD1 aligns across 8 bases. The CDR3 is made up of 16 amino acids. Trimming at V came to 1 base and at J to 6 bases, leaving 8 bases not matched to a gene. The germline CDR1 and CDR2 sequences are MGHRA and YSYEKL. The chain's CDR3 is CASSQGGRGRGNEQFF. The CDR3 nucleotides read TGCGCCAGCAGCCAAGGGGGCAGGGGGCGCGGCAATGAGCAGTTCTTC.

The count of this clone is one. The V call is TRBV7-2, the J call TRBJ2-5, with D unresolved. The V and J ends lost 1 base and 1 base respectively, with 10 bases between them. Germline CDR1 and CDR2: SGHTA and FQGNSA. The CDR3 covers 15 residues. The chain's CDR3 is CASSLGPLVQETQYF. The CDR3 coding sequence is TGTGCCAGCAGCTTAGGCCCCCTAGTCCAAGAGACCCAGTACTTC.

CDR3 nucleotides: TGTGCCAGCAGCCATAGCAGATACAGGGCCGACGAGCAGTACTTC. It translates to CASSHSRYRADEQYF. The chain is built from TRBV7-9 and TRBJ2-7, with a weak D call TRBD1 (6 bases). Germline V gene sequence: CDR1 SEHNR, CDR2 FQNEAQ (reference sequence). The CDR3 contains 15 residues. V was trimmed by 5 bases and J by 5 bases, leaving 19 bases between them.

This clone was seen only a few times. V is TRBV20-1 and J is TRBJ1-6, with D possibly TRBD1 on 5 matching bases. CDR1 and CDR2 from the germline V gene are DFQATT and SNEGSKA (reference sequence). Trimming took 6 bases from V and 7 from J, leaving 7 bases between them. The CDR3 sequence is 11 residues long. The CDR3 bases are TGCAGTGCGGGACTAAATTCACCCCTCCACTTT. Encoded protein: CSAGLNSPLHF.

This chain joins TRBV25-1 and TRBJ1-6; TRBD1 is a possible D gene (6 bases). Trimming took off 4 bases at V and 6 bases at J, with 13 bases between the two ends. The CDR3 consists of 15 residues. Germline V gene lookup returns CDR1 MGHDK and CDR2 SYGVNS. Here the CDR3 reads CASSVGGVGNSPLHF. Here the CDR3 DNA reads TGTGCCAGCAGTGTCGGGGGCGTTGGTAATTCACCCCTCCACTTT.

The J gene is TRBJ1-1, the V gene TRBV5-1; D is possibly TRBD1 (6 bases). CDR3 length equals 13 residues. The germline V gene encodes CDR1 SGHRS and CDR2 YFSETQ. V was pared by 4 bases and J by 5 bases, with 12 bases between. CDR3: CASSTQGSTEAFF. CDR3 sequence (DNA): TGCGCCAGCAGCACCCAGGGGTCGACTGAAGCTTTCTTT. Based on the CDR3 plus reference TRBV5-1 and TRBJ1-1, the full variable domain is KAGVTQTPRYLIKTRGQQVTLSCSPISGHRSVSWYQQTPGQGLQFLFEYFSETQRNKGNFPGRFSGRQFSNSRSEMNVSTLELGDSALYLCASSTQGSTEAFFGQGTRLTVV.

This sequence joins TRBV7-2 and TRBJ1-4, with D uncertain. Germline V lookup: CDR1 SGHTA, CDR2 FQGNSA. V was trimmed by 3 bases and J by 7 bases, leaving 9 bases between them. The CDR3 loop spans 13 amino acids. CDR3 sequence (DNA): TGTGCCAGCAGCTTGGGCTCTGGTGAAAAACTGTTTTTT. Its translation is CASSLGSGEKLFF.

The chain employs TRBV4-3 and TRBJ2-7; 13 positions agree with TRBD2. The CDR3 is made up of 15 amino acids. The germline V gene has CDR1 LGHNA and CDR2 YSLEER. J was trimmed by 3 bases and V by 5 bases; bases with no gene match: 4. The CDR3 loop reads CASSRTSGGDYEQYF. The CDR3 nucleotides read TGCGCCAGCAGCAGGACTAGCGGGGGTGACTACGAGCAGTACTTC.

The CDR3 DNA reads TGTGCCAGCAGCTCCCATGCCGGGGGAAATGAGCAGTTCTTC. Amino acids: CASSSHAGGNEQFF. This chain uses TRBV9 with TRBJ2-1, with D maybe TRBD2 (6 bases). V was cut by 4 bases and J by 7 bases, with 15 bases left in between. Germline CDR1 SGDLS, CDR2 YYNGEE. The length of the CDR3 is 14 residues.

J is TRBJ1-4 and V is TRBV6-5; D is unresolved. This CDR3 has 15 residues. CDR1 and CDR2 (germline): MNHEY, SVGAGI. V dropped 5 bases and J dropped 0 bases, with 10 bases sitting between them. CDR3 loop: CASSRTRATNEKLFF. The CDR3 DNA follows: TGTGCCAGCAGTCGCACTCGGGCAACTAATGAAAAACTGTTTTTT.

This chain joins TRBV7-9 and TRBJ2-1; 9 nucleotides line up with TRBD1. Germline V gene sequence: CDR1 SEHNR, CDR2 FQNEAQ (reference sequence). Trimming cost V 5 bases and J 7 bases; bases outside gene matches: 9. The CDR3 sequence is 15 residues long. The CDR3 loop is CASSPGTGSGNEQFF. In DNA, the CDR3 is TGTGCCAGCAGCCCGGGGACAGGGTCTGGTAATGAGCAGTTCTTC. Full variable domain (rest looked up from reference TRBV7-9 and TRBJ2-1): DTGVSQNPRHKITKRGQNVTFRCDPISEHNRLYWYRQTLGQGPEFLTYFQNEAQLEKSRLLSDRFSAERPKGSFSTLEIQRTEQGDSAMYLCASSPGTGSGNEQFFGPGTRLTVL.

This clone has a single count. V and J are TRBV30 and TRBJ1-1; 7 bases line up with TRBD1. V was clipped by 2 bases and J by 1 base; unmatched bases: 7. Germline assignment: CDR1 GTSNPN and CDR2 SVGIG (reference sequence). The CDR3 length is 15 residues. The CDR3 DNA follows: TGTGCCTGGAGTTTTCGGACAGGACCGAACACTGAAGCTTTCTTT. Translation gives CAWSFRTGPNTEAFF.